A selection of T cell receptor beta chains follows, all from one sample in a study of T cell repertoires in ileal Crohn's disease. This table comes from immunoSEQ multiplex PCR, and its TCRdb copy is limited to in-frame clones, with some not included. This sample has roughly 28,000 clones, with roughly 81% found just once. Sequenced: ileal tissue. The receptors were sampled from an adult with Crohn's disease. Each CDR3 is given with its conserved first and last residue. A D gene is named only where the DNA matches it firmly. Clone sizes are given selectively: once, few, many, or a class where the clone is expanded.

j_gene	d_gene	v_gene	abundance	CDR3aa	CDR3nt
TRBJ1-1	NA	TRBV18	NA	CASGGAPTEAFF	TGTGCCAGCGGGGGGGCACCCACTGAAGCTTTCTTT
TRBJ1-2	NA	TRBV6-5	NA	CASSPGLKNGYTF	TGTGCCAGCAGCCCGGGACTGAAGAATGGCTACACCTTC
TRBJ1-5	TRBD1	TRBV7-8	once	CASSLRRDRGLRQPQHF	TGTGCCAGCAGCTTGAGACGGGACAGGGGTCTTCGGCAGCCCCAGCATTTT
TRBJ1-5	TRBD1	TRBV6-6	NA	CASSRTGGNQPQHF	TGTGCCAGCAGCCGGACAGGGGGGAATCAGCCCCAGCATTTT
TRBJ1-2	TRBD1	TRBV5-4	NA	CASSYRGLDGYTF	TGTGCCAGCAGCTACAGGGGGCTAGATGGCTACACCTTC
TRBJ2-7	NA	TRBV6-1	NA	CASSDRETHEQYF	TGTGCCAGCAGTGACCGGGAGACGCACGAGCAGTACTTC
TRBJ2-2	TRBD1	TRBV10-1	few	CASSRDSANTGELFF	TGCGCCAGCAGTAGGGACAGTGCGAACACCGGGGAGCTGTTTTTT
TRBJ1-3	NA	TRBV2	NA	CASKPGFSGNTIYF	TGTGCCAGCAAGCCGGGGTTTTCCGGAAACACCATATATTTT
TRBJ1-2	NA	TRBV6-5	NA	CASSWGEDYGYTF	TGTGCCAGCAGTTGGGGGGAGGACTATGGCTACACCTTC
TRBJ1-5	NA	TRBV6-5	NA	CASSYSAGIQQPQHF	TGTGCCAGCAGTTACTCAGCAGGGATACAGCAGCCCCAGCATTTT
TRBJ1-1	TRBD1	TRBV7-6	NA	CASSPGQRNTEAFF	TGTGCCAGCAGCCCGGGACAGAGGAACACTGAAGCTTTCTTT
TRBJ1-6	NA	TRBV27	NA	CASTPGPNSPLHF	TGTGCCAGCACCCCAGGGCCTAATTCACCCCTCCACTTT
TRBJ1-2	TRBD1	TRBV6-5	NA	CASSDTNRGNGYTF	TGTGCCAGCAGCGACACCAACAGGGGGAATGGCTACACCTTC
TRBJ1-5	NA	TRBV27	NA	CASSLYRDSNQPRHF	TGTGCCAGCAGTTTATACAGGGATAGCAATCAGCCCCGGCATTTT
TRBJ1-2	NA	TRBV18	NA	CASSPFADEDGYTF	TGTGCCAGCTCACCATTTGCGGATGAGGATGGCTACACCTTC
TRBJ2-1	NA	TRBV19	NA	CASGVLSYNEQFF	TGTGCCAGCGGTGTCCTCTCCTACAATGAGCAGTTCTTC
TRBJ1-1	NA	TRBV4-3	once	CASGGVGVNTEAFF	TGCGCCAGCGGCGGAGTAGGGGTGAACACTGAAGCTTTCTTT
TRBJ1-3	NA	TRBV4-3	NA	CASSAGTTRGNTIYF	TGCGCCAGCAGCGCCGGGACAACCAGAGGAAACACCATATATTTT
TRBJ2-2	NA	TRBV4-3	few	CASSQGQVMNTGELFF	TGCGCCAGCAGCCAAGGACAGGTCATGAACACCGGGGAGCTGTTTTTT
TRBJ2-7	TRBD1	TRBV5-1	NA	CASSLGTGVVEQYF	TGCGCCAGCAGCTTGGGGACAGGGGTTGTCGAGCAGTACTTC
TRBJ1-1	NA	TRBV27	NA	CASSLFAGVRGTEAFF	TGTGCCAGCAGTTTATTCGCAGGGGTTAGGGGCACTGAAGCTTTCTTT
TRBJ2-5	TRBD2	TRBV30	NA	CAWSQGLAGAQETQYF	TGTGCCTGGAGTCAGGGACTAGCGGGGGCTCAAGAGACCCAGTACTTC
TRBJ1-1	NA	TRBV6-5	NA	CASIGRRYTEAFF	TGTGCCAGCATAGGCAGGAGGTACACTGAAGCTTTCTTT